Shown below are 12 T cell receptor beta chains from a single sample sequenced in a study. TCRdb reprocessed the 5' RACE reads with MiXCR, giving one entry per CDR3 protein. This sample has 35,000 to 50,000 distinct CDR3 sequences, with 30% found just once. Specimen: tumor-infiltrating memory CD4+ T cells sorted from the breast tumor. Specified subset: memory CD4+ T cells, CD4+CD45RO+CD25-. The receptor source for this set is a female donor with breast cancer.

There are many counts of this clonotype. CDR3: CASGAGDLQETQYF. The CDR3 bases are TGCGCCAGCGGGGCGGGGGACCTCCAAGAGACCCAGTACTTC. The chain uses TRBV5-1 and TRBJ2-5; the match to TRBD2 covers 7 bases. The CDR3 runs to 14 residues. V shed 7 bases and J 1 base; nucleotides not matched to a gene: 7. Germline V lookup: CDR1 SGHRS, CDR2 YFSETQ. The full variable domain, its missing parts supplied by reference TRBV5-1 and TRBJ2-5, is KAGVTQTPRYLIKTRGQQVTLSCSPISGHRSVSWYQQTPGQGLQFLFEYFSETQRNKGNFPGRFSGRQFSNSRSEMNVSTLELGDSALYLCASGAGDLQETQYFGPGTRLLVL.

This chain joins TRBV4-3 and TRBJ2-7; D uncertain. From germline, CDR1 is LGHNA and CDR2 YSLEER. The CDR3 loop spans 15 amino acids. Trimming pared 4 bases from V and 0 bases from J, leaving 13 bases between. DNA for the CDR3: TGCGCCAGCAGCCCAGGACCGTCAAGCTCCTACGAGCAGTACTTC. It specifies CASSPGPSSSYEQYF.

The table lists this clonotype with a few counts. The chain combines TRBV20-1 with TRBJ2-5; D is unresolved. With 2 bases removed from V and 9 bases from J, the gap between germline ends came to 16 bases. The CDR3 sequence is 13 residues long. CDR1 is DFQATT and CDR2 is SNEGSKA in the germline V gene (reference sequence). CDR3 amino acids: CSARRRPTLAQYF. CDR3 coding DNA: TGCAGTGCTAGACGAAGGCCCACGTTGGCCCAGTACTTC.

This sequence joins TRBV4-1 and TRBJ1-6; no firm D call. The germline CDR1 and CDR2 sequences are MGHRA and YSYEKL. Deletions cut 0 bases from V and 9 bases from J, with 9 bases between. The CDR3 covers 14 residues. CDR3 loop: CASSQETSSSPLHF. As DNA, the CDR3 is TGCGCCAGCAGCCAAGAGACCAGTAGTTCACCCCTCCACTTT.

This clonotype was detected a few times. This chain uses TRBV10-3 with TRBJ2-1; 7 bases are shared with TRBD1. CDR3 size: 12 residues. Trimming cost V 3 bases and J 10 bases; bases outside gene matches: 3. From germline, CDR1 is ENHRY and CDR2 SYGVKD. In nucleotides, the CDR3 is TGTGCCATCAGTGACTCCAGGGGGGAGCAGTTCTTC. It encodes CAISDSRGEQFF.

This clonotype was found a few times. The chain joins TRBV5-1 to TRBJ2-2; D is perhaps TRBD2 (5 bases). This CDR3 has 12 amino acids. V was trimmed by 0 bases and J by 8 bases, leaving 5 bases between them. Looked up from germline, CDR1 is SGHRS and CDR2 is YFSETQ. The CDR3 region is CASSLVAGELFF. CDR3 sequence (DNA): TGCGCCAGCAGCTTGGTAGCGGGGGAGCTGTTTTTT.

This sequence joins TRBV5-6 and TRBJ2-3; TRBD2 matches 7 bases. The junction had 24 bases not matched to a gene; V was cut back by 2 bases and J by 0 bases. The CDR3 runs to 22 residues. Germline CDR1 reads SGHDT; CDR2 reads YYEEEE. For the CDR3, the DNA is TGTGCCAGCAGCTTACGGGGGGACTGGTTACCAGGGCCCGTATCTAGCACAGATACGCAGTATTTT. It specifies CASSLRGDWLPGPVSSTDTQYF.

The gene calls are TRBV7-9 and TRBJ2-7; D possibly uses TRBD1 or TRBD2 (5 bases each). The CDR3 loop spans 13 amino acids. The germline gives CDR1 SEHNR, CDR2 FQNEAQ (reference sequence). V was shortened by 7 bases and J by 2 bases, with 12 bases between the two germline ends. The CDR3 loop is CASKGTVAYEQYF. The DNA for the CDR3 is TGTGCCAGCAAGGGGACGGTAGCCTACGAGCAGTACTTC.

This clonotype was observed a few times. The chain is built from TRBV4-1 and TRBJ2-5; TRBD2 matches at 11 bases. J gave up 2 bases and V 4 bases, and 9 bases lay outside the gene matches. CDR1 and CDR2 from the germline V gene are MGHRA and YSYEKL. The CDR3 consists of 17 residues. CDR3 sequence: CASSLLTGTSGQETQYF. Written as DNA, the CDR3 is TGCGCCAGCAGCCTCCTTACCGGGACTAGCGGACAAGAGACCCAGTACTTC.

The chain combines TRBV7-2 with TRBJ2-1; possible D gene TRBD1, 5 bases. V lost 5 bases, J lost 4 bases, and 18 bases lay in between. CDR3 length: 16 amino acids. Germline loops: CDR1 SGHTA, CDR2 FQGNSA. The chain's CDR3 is CASSSSRDVGYNEQFF. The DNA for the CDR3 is TGTGCCAGCAGCAGTAGCAGGGATGTTGGGTACAATGAGCAGTTCTTC.

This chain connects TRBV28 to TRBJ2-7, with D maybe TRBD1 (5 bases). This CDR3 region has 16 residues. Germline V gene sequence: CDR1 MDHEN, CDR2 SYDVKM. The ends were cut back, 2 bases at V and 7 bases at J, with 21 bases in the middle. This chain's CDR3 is CASSLLTRTRSREQYF. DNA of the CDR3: TGTGCCAGCAGTTTACTCACCCGGACACGGTCTCGAGAGCAGTACTTC. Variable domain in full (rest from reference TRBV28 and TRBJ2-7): DVKVTQSSRYLVKRTGEKVFLECVQDMDHENMFWYRQDPGLGLRLIYFSYDVKMKEKGDIPEGYSVSREKKERFSLILESASTNQTSMYLCASSLLTRTRSREQYFGPGTRLTVT.

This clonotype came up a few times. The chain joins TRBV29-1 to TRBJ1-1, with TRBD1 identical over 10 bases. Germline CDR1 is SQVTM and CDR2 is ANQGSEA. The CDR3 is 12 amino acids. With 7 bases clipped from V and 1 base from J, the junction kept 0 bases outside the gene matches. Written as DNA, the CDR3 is TGCAGCGGGACAGGGGGGAACACTGAAGCTTTCTTT. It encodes CSGTGGNTEAFF.